A selection of T cell receptor beta chains follows, all from one sample in a study of metastatic and nonmetastatic thyroid tumors. MiXCR was used by TCRdb to re-call the PCR reads. This table has roughly 33,000 clones, over 15% appearing once. Sequenced input: blood. The receptors here all came from a male donor with papillary thyroid cancer or a benign thyroid nodule (not recorded which). Some clones in this sample may be carry-over from other donors' samples. Both conserved end residues are part of each CDR3. D genes are given only for firm matches. Some rows mark clone size as missing; the rest say once, few, many or name a class of expanded clone.

CASSGGGLGTMAFF,TGTGCCAGCAGCGGCGGGGGTTTGGGGACCATGGCTTTCTTT,many,.,TRBV9,TRBJ1-1,14
CASTPDGSYEQYF,TGCGCCAGCACCCCGGACGGTTCGTACGAACAGTACTTC,many,.,TRBV5-1,TRBJ2-7,13
CASISDVNQPQHF,TGTGCCAGCATCTCGGATGTAAATCAGCCCCAGCATTTT,.,.,TRBV28,TRBJ1-5,13
CASSWATTNTGELFF,TGCGCCAGCAGCTGGGCTACCACCAACACCGGGGAGCTGTTTTTT,.,.,TRBV5-1,TRBJ2-2,15
CASSLLSGSDEQYF,TGTGCCAGCAGCTTATTGTCAGGTTCTGACGAGCAGTACTTC,.,.,TRBV7-8,TRBJ2-7,14
CASSPPVQVTNYGYTF,TGTGCCAGCTCACCTCCGGTACAGGTGACTAACTATGGCTACACCTTC,many,.,TRBV18,TRBJ1-2,16
CASSVSWAAGTDTQYF,TGTGCCAGCAGCGTAAGTTGGGCGGCGGGCACAGATACGCAGTATTTT,many,.,TRBV14,TRBJ2-3,16
CASSLWVTGELFF,TGTGCCAGCAGTCTGTGGGTGACCGGGGAGCTGTTTTTT,few,.,TRBV12-3/TRBV12-4,TRBJ2-2,13
CASSFVGFGDQPQHF,TGTGCCAGCAGTTTTGTTGGGTTTGGGGATCAGCCCCAGCATTTT,many,.,TRBV27,TRBJ1-5,15
CASSQAVSEQYF,TGTGCCAGCAGCCAAGCCGTCTCCGAGCAGTACTTC,few,.,TRBV14,TRBJ2-7,12
CSAENPGGGETQYF,TGCAGTGCGGAGAATCCAGGGGGAGGAGAGACCCAGTACTTC,many,.,TRBV20-1,TRBJ2-5,14
CASSPSQGIYEQYF,TGTGCCAGCTCACCAAGCCAGGGGATCTACGAGCAGTACTTC,many,.,TRBV18,TRBJ2-7,14
CASSRGPTDTQYF,TGTGCCAGCAGTCGTGGACCTACAGATACGCAGTATTTT,.,.,TRBV12-3/TRBV12-4,TRBJ2-3,13
CASSPTYTGSYGYTF,TGTGCCAGCAGCCCAACCTATACAGGTTCCTATGGCTACACCTTC,.,.,TRBV6-1,TRBJ1-2,15
CASSVETGGWYGYTF,TGTGCCAGCAGCGTAGAGACAGGGGGCTGGTATGGCTACACCTTC,many,TRBD1,TRBV9,TRBJ1-2,15
CASSVAAGVIGNTIYF,TGTGCCAGCAGCGTAGCGGCAGGGGTCATTGGAAACACCATATATTTT,many,.,TRBV9,TRBJ1-3,16
CASSFRSPQWSSYNEQFF,TGCGCCAGCAGCTTTCGCAGCCCGCAGTGGAGCTCCTACAATGAGCAGTTCTTC,few,.,TRBV5-1,TRBJ2-1,18
CASSPLTSGGGTGELFF,TGTGCCAGCAGCCCGCTTACTAGCGGTGGTGGCACCGGGGAGCTGTTTTTT,.,TRBD2,TRBV7-8,TRBJ2-2,17
CASSKSYSYNEQFF,TGTGCCAGTAGTAAGAGCTATTCCTACAATGAGCAGTTCTTC,.,.,TRBV19,TRBJ2-1,14
CASSFAGSSYEQYF,TGTGCCAGCAGTTTCGCGGGGAGCTCCTACGAGCAGTACTTC,many,.,TRBV12-3/TRBV12-4,TRBJ2-7,14
CASVALPYGYTF,TGTGCCAGCGTGGCCCTGCCCTATGGCTACACCTTC,few,.,TRBV28,TRBJ1-2,12
CASSTNKDTEAFF,TGTGCCAGCTCAACGAACAAGGACACTGAAGCTTTCTTT,many,.,TRBV18,TRBJ1-1,13
CASSGGTYYNSPLHF,TGTGCCAGCAGTGGCGGGACATATTATAATTCACCCCTCCACTTT,.,.,TRBV6-1,TRBJ1-6,15
CASSQDWTNAYNEQFF,TGCGCCAGCAGCCAAGATTGGACCAACGCCTACAATGAGCAGTTCTTC,.,.,TRBV4-1,TRBJ2-1,16
CASSPRSISNEKLFF,TGTGCCAGCAGCCCCCGGAGTATCAGTAATGAAAAACTGTTTTTT,few,.,TRBV6-1,TRBJ1-4,15
CASSFEAGPYTEAFF,TGTGCCAGCAGTTTCGAAGCAGGACCGTACACTGAAGCTTTCTTT,.,.,TRBV28,TRBJ1-1,15
CASSPIRDIQPQHF,TGTGCCAGCAGTCCGATACGGGACATTCAGCCCCAGCATTTT,many,.,TRBV28,TRBJ1-5,14
CAWSQTGAGEQFF,TGTGCCTGGAGCCAGACGGGGGCGGGTGAGCAGTTCTTC,many,.,TRBV30,TRBJ2-1,13
CASIPTAGGEQYF,TGTGCCAGCATCCCCACAGCGGGCGGGGAGCAGTACTTC,.,.,TRBV6-2/TRBV6-3,TRBJ2-7,13
CASSYRGRAPFF,TGTGCCAGTAGCTACAGGGGCAGGGCTCCTTTCTTT,few,TRBD1,TRBV19,TRBJ1-1,12
CARMSGSFPYTQYF,TGTGCCAGAATGAGCGGGAGTTTCCCATATACGCAGTATTTT,few,TRBD2,TRBV28,TRBJ2-3,14
CDSSLRRETEAFF,TGTGACAGCAGCTTACGAAGGGAAACTGAAGCTTTCTTT,once,.,TRBV7-2,TRBJ1-1,13
CASSLRGAPGMGNEQFF,TGTGCCAGCAGCTTAAGGGGGGCCCCGGGGATGGGCAATGAGCAGTTCTTC,many,.,TRBV7-2,TRBJ2-1,17
CASSPTRFYEQYF,TGTGCCAGCAGTCCGACGCGGTTCTACGAGCAGTACTTC,medium-sized,.,TRBV28,TRBJ2-7,13